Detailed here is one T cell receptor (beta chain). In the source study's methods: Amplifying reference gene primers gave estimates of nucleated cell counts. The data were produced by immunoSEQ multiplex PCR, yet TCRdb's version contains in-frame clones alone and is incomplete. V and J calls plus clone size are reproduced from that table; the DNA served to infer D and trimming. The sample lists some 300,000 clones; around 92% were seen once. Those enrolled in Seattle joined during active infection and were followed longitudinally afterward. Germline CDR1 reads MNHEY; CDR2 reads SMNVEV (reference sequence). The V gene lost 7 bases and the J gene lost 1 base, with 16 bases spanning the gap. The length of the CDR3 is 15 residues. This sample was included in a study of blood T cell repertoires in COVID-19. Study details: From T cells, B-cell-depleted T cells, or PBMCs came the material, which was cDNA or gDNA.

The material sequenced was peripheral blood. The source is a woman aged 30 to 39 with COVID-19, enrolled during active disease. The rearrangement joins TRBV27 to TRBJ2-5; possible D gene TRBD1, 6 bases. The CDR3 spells CASMGAGNSQETQYF. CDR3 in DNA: TGTGCCAGCATGGGGGCAGGGAACTCCCAAGAGACCCAGTACTTC.